The rows below give T cell receptor beta chains drawn from one sample of a study of technical replicates of blood from a handful of donors. Generated by immunoSEQ multiplex PCR, the TCRdb table keeps only in-frame clones and is missing some. The sample yields about 80,000 clones, roughly nine tenths seen once. Sequencing was done on a sample of T cells isolated from PBMCs. The receptors were sampled from a human donor in good health. The CDR3 runs from the conserved cysteine through the conserved F or W. D genes are given only for firm matches.

d_call	j_call	v_call	cdr3_aa	cdr3_nt
NA	TRBJ1-2	TRBV28	CASSLGQPNYGYTF	TGTGCCAGCAGCCTTGGACAGCCTAACTATGGCTACACCTTC
TRBD2	TRBJ2-1	TRBV30	CAWSGTSASSYNEQFF	TGTGCCTGGAGTGGGACTAGCGCCTCCTCCTACAATGAGCAGTTCTTC
NA	TRBJ1-2	TRBV6-1	CASSESGFYGYTF	TGTGCCAGCAGTGAATCGGGGTTCTATGGCTACACCTTC
TRBD1	TRBJ1-5	TRBV28	CASSYPGQGFFQPQHF	TGTGCCAGCAGTTACCCGGGACAGGGTTTTTTTCAGCCCCAGCATTTT
NA	TRBJ1-1	TRBV7-9	CASSQQGFLNTEAFF	TGTGCCAGCAGCCAACAGGGCTTTCTGAACACTGAAGCTTTCTTT
NA	TRBJ2-5	TRBV4-2	CASSQSLMETQYF	TGTGCCAGCAGCCAAAGCTTGATGGAGACCCAGTACTTC
NA	TRBJ2-7	TRBV19	CASSARTGIPYF	TGTGCCAGTAGTGCTCGAACAGGGATTCCGTACTTC
NA	TRBJ2-1	TRBV7-3	CASSLRGDNEQFF	TGTGCCAGCAGCTTAAGGGGGGACAATGAGCAGTTCTTC
NA	TRBJ1-2	TRBV6-5	CASSTGRIDGGYTF	TGTGCCAGCAGTACAGGTCGAATCGATGGAGGCTACACCTTC
TRBD1	TRBJ2-5	TRBV5-1	CASSFPGQGSLGETQYF	TGCGCCAGCAGCTTTCCGGGACAGGGGTCTCTCGGGGAGACCCAGTACTTC
NA	TRBJ1-1	TRBV19	CASKRRTEAFF	TGTGCCAGTAAGCGACGCACTGAAGCTTTCTTT
NA	TRBJ1-1	TRBV19	CASVNKGNRGENTEAFF	TGTGCCAGTGTGAATAAAGGGAATAGGGGTGAAAACACTGAAGCTTTCTTT
NA	TRBJ1-2	TRBV6-1	CAGGPYRDANYGYTF	TGTGCCGGAGGACCTTACAGGGATGCTAACTATGGCTACACCTTC
NA	TRBJ1-2	TRBV10-3	CAISGGQLDYGYTF	TGTGCCATCAGTGGGGGGCAACTAGACTATGGCTACACCTTC
NA	TRBJ2-5	TRBV7-8	CASRFDLKETQYF	TGTGCCAGCCGTTTCGACTTAAAAGAGACCCAGTACTTC